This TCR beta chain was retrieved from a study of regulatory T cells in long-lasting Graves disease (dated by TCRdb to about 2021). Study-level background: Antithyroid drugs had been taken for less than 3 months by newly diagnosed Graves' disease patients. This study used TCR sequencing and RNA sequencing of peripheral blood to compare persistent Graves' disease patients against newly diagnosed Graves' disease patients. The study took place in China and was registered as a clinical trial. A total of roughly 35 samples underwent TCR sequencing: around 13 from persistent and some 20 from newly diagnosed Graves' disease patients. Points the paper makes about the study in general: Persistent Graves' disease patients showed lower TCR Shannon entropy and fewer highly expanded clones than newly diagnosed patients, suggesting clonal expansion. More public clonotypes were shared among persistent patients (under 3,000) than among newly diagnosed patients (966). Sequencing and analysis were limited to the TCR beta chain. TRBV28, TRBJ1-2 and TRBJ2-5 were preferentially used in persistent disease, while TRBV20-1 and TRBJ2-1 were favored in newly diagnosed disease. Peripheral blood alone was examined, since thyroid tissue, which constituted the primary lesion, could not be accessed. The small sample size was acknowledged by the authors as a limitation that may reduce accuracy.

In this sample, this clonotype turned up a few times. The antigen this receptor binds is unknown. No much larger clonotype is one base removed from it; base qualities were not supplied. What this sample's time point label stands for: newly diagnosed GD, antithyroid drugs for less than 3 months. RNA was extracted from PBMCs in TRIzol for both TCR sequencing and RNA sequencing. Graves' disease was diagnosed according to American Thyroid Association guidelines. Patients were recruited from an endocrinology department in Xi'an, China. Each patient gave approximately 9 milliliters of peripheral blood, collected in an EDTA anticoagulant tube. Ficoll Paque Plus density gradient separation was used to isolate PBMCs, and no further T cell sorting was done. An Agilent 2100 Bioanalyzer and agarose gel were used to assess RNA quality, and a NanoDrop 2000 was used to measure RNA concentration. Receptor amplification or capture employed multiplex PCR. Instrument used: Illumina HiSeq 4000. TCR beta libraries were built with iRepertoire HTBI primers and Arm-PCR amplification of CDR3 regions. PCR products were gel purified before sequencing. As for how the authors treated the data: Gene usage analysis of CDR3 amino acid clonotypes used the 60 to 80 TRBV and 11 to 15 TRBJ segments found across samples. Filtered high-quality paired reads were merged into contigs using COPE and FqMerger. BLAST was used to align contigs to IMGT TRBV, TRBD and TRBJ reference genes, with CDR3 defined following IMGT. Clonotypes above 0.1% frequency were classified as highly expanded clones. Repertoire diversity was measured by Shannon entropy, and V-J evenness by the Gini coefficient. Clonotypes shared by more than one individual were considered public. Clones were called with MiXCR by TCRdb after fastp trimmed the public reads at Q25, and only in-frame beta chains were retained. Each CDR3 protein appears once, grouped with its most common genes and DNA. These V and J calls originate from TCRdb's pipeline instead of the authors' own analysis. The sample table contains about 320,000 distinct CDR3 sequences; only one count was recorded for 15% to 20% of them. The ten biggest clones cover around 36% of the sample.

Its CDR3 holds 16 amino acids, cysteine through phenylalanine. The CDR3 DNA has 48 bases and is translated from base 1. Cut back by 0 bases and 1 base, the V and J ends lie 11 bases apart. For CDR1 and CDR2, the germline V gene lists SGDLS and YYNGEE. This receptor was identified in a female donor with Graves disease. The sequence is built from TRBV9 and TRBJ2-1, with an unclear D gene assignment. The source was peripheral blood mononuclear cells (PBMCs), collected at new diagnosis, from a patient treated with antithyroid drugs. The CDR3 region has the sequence CASSVEPVGSYNEQFF. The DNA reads TGTGCCAGCAGCGTAGAACCGGTGGGTTCCTACAATGAGCAGTTCTTC.